The sequence of this T cell receptor beta chain was determined in a study of cytomegalovirus exposure and HLA in healthy donors. General study findings and limits: In a later analysis, specific HLA alleles were associated with some 16,000 TCR beta sequences at a 0.05 false discovery rate. Other equally common chains were less clonally expanded than HLA-associated TCR beta chains, a later analysis showed.

The PCR contained 60 Vbeta and 13 Jbeta primers. TCRdb keeps only in-frame clones here, not all; method: immunoSEQ multiplex PCR. The profile shows more than 200,000 clones, 70% to 80% of them singletons. Regarding donors, all were healthy bone marrow donors. The CDR3 contains 16 residues. V was pared by 0 bases and J by 4 bases, with 9 bases of the junction left unmatched. Germline CDR1 and CDR2: GTSNPN and SVGIG (reference sequence). Points on this clone: Its antigen is not known.

The V and J genes are TRBV30 and TRBJ1-2; 9 bases are shared with TRBD1. The sample comprised PBMCs. This receptor was obtained from a girl aged 2 to 9 in good health and CMV-seronegative. CDR3 nucleotide sequence: TGTGCCTGGAGTGTACAGGGGGCTCCGGCTGGCTATGGCTACACCTTC. Translated: CAWSVQGAPAGYGYTF. The full variable domain, in which reference TRBV30 and TRBJ1-2 provide the parts outside the CDR3, is SQTIHQWPATLVQPVGSPLSLECTVEGTSNPNLYWYRQAAGRGLQLLFYSVGIGQISSEVPQNLSASRPQDRQFILSSKKLLLSDSGFYLCAWSVQGAPAGYGYTFGSGTRLTVV.